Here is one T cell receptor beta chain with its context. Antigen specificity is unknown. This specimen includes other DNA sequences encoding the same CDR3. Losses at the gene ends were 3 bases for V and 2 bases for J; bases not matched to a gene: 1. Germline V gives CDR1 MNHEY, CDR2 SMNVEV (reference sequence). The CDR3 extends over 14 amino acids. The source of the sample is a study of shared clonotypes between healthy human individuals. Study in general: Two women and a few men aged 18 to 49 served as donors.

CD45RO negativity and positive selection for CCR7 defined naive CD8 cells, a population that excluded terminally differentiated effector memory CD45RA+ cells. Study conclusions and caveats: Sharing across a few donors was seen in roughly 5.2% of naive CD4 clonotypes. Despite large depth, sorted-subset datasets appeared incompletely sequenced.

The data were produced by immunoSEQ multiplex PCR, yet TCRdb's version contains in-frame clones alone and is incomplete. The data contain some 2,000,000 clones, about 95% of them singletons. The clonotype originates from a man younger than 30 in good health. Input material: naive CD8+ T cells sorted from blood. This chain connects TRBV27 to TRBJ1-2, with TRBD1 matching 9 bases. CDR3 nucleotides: TGTGCCAGCAGTTTCACAGGGGGCAACTATGGCTACACCTTC. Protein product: CASSFTGGNYGYTF.